This T cell receptor beta chain originates from a study of PD-L1 blockade in urothelial cancer. Study-wide context: Male patients with bladder-origin urothelial cancer numbered about 85% of the 29. The analyses of blood took place 3 weeks (second dose) and 6 weeks after treatment start. Among blood samples, the median T cell count was approximately 150,000. Study results and limitations: Durable-benefit cases showed more tumor-associated blood clone expansion at 3 weeks.

Trimming cost V 2 bases and J 7 bases, with 7 bases left between them. Per germline, CDR1 MNHNS and CDR2 SASEGT. The CDR3 has 12 residues. Method: immunoSEQ multiplex PCR; TCRdb's copy keeps in-frame clones and lacks some. The sample lists about 130,000 clones; roughly 83% were seen once. Time point specified: peripheral blood 6 weeks after treatment start. Comments on this clone: Its antigen is undetermined.

This chain joins TRBV6-1 and TRBJ2-3; unclear D gene. The sample in question was PBMCs, obtained around atezolizumab (anti-PD-L1) treatment. The TCR originated in a man aged 45-65 years with urothelial cancer. CDR3 nucleotide sequence: TGTGCCAGCAGTGAAAGTAGTAATACGCAGTATTTT. Residues: CASSESSNTQYF.